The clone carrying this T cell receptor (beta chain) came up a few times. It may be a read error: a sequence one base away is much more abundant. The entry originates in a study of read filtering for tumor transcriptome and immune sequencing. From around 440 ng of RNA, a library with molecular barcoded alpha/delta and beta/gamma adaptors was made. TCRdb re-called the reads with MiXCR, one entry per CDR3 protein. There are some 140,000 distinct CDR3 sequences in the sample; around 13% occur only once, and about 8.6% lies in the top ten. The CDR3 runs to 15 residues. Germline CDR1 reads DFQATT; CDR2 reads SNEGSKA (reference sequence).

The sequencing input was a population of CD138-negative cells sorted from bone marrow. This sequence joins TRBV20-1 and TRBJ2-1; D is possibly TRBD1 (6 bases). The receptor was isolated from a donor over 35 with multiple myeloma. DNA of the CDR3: TGCGGTGCTGTTGATTGGGGGCCCCTGAGTAATGAGCAGTTCTTC. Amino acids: CGAVDWGPLSNEQFF.